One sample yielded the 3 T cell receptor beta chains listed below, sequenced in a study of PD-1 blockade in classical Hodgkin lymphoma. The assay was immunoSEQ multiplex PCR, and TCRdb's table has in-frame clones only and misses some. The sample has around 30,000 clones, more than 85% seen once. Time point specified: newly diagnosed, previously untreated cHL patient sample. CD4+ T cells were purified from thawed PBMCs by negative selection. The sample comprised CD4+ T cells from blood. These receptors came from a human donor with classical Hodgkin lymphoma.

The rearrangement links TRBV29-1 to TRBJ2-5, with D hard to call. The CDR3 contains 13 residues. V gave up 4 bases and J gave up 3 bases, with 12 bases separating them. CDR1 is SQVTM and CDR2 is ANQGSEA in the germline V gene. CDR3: CSVAQVLKETQYF. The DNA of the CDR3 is TGCAGCGTTGCCCAGGTCCTGAAAGAGACCCAGTACTTC.

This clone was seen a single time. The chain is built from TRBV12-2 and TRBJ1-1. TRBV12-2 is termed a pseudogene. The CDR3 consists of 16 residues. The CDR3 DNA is TGTGCAAGTCGCTTAGCGTTGGGTAGTATGAACACTGAAGCTTTCTTT. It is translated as CASRLALGSMNTEAFF.

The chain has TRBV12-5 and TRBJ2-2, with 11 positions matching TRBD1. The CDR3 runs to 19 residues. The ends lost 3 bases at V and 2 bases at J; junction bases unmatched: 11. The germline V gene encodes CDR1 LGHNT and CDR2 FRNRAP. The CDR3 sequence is CASGFPRGDRGINTGELFF. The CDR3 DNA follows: TGTGCTAGTGGTTTCCCTCGGGGGGACAGGGGGATCAACACCGGGGAGCTGTTTTTT. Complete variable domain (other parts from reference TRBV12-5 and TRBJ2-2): DARVTQTPRHKVTEMGQEVTMRCQPILGHNTVFWYRQTMMQGLELLAYFRNRAPLDDSGMPKDRFSAEMPDATLATLKIQPSEPRDSAVYFCASGFPRGDRGINTGELFFGEGSRLTVL.